This T cell receptor (beta chain) emerged from a study of PD-1 blockade in classical Hodgkin lymphoma. The CDR3 is 19 residues long. CDR1 is LGHNT and CDR2 is FRNRAP in the germline V gene. Trimming removed 4 bases from V and 0 bases from J; junction bases left unmatched: 16. Generated by immunoSEQ multiplex PCR, the TCRdb table keeps only in-frame clones and is missing some. The sample shows 13,000 or so clones, approximately 80% of them seen only once. Sample time point: cycle 4 day 1 (C4D1), after more than five weeks of nivolumab. Brentuximab vedotin exposure varied among the patients, all of whom had relapsed after autologous stem cell transplantation. Magnetic negative selection was used to purify CD4+ T cells from PBMCs that had been thawed. Broader study findings: CD4+ TCR diversity, unlike CD8+, climbed significantly by C4D1. As was reported, newly diagnosed patients showed lower baseline TCR diversity than healthy donors did. Patients with an early start, nivolumab under 1 year after ASCT, were excluded. Repertoires differed for reasons still undefined, possibly disease activity or prior therapy.

Note on this clone: The antigen is not known.

This receptor was identified in a human donor with classical Hodgkin lymphoma. The chain links TRBV12-5 to TRBJ1-2; TRBD1 agrees at 8 bases. The sample was CD4+ T cells from blood, taken before the fourth cycle of nivolumab. The CDR3 here is CASGSGGKTEPRPNYGYTF. CDR3 nucleotide sequence: TGTGCTAGTGGTTCAGGGGGCAAGACCGAACCCAGGCCTAACTATGGCTACACCTTC.